A single T cell receptor beta chain is shown here with its context. Its antigen is undetermined. The entry originates in a study of blood T cells in healthy people across ages. In germline, CDR1 is SGHTA, CDR2 FQGNSA. The V end was cut by 1 base, the J end by 11 bases, with 20 bases between. This CDR3 contains 15 residues. Study-level points and caveats: Long-lived donors had more naive CD4+ cells and higher diversity than aged donors.

A second PCR, run for about 6 to 11 cycles, used a sample-barcoded 5' primer plus a J-beta primer mix. One entry per CDR3 protein, called by TCRdb with MiXCR from the 5' RACE reads. The sample records about 540,000 distinct CDR3 sequences, 24% being singletons. These sequences were also reported in another study, on T cells of mothers and their children.

The sequencing sample was made of blood. The origin of this receptor is a boy under 18 in good health. The V call is TRBV7-2, the J call TRBJ2-5; the D gene is possibly TRBD2 (6 bases). In DNA form, the CDR3 reads TGTGCCAGCAGCTTAGAGGCGGGACTGGGTTATGAGCAGTACTTC. Its translation: CASSLEAGLGYEQYF.